This paragraph reports one TCR beta chain. This record belongs to a study of blood T cell repertoires in COVID-19. The CDR3 sequence is 13 residues long. V was clipped by 7 bases and J by 8 bases, with 12 bases between them. In germline, CDR1 is MNHEY, CDR2 SVGAGI. Clones were read by immunoSEQ multiplex PCR, and TCRdb kept only the in-frame ones, dropping some. The data contain over 200,000 clones, just over 85% of them seen just once; the ten biggest clones take up 11%. The V gene is TRBV6-5, the J gene TRBJ1-6; the D gene is possibly TRBD1 (5 bases). The sequenced sample consisted of peripheral blood. This clonotype was sampled from a man in his fifties or sixties with COVID-19, enrolled during active disease. The CDR3 protein is CASTAGRYSPLHF. The CDR3 DNA reads as TGTGCCAGCACGGCAGGGAGGTATTCACCCCTCCACTTT.